This entry describes one TCR beta chain. Which antigen it targets is not known. No base quality information exists; no much larger clone differs at one position. Libraries were built with PCR. DNA from cultured CD4+ T cells underwent TCR sequencing with the Oncomine TCR Beta short-read assay at the Johns Hopkins FTIC core. The QIAamp micro DNA kit was used to extract genomic DNA from the cultured CD4+ T cells. Oncomine TCR Beta libraries from cultured CD4+ T cells were pooled using unique dual indexes and sequenced on an Illumina iSeq 100. In the original analysis: Non-productive sequences were removed, and CDR3s that did not start with C, did not end with F or W, or were shorter than 7 amino acids were discarded. The MANAFEST web application was used to identify antigen-specific clonotypes by comparing peptide-stimulated wells against reference wells and other culture wells. To be called positive, a clone needed an FDR below 0.05, an odds ratio above 5, and a productive frequency above 0.1% in at least two of three replicate wells. Clonotypes that were significantly expanded in both SARS-CoV-2 spike wells and at least one common cold coronavirus spike condition were defined as cross-reactive. CDR3 homology was assessed with Levenshtein distances (stringdist) and unrooted phylogenetic trees (ape) in R version 3.6.1. The public reads were quality trimmed at Q25 with fastp and then assembled into clones with MiXCR by TCRdb, keeping productive beta chains. When rows share a CDR3 protein, they turn into one entry using the most common DNA and genes. These V and J calls originate from TCRdb's pipeline instead of the authors' own analysis. Here the sample has some 22,000 distinct CDR3 sequences; under 65% occur a single time. 2.8% of the sample is taken by the ten largest.

This sample stems from a study of vaccination and CD4 T cells after COVID-19 (dated by TCRdb to the early 2020s). Some background on the complete study: Convalescent patients had a positive SARS-CoV-2 result on nasal swab PCR, and of these patients, fewer than ten had mild disease and one had severe disease. Overlapping spike peptide pools from SARS-CoV-2 and from the common cold coronaviruses HCoV-NL63, HCoV-OC43 and HCoV-229E were used as culture stimuli. Post-COVID blood samples from convalescent patients were collected a median of approximately 93 days after diagnosis, with a range of 35 to 161 days. In the convalescent cohort there were six males and four females, among whom were two Hispanic individuals, seven Caucasians, two Asians and one multiracial person. Participants got two doses of the Pfizer-BioNTech BNT162b2 vaccine (n=8) or two doses of the Moderna mRNA-1273 vaccine (n=2). In some eleven COVID-19 convalescent patients and a handful of infection-naive healthy vaccine recipients, researchers compared the spike-specific CD4+ TCR repertoire from before mRNA vaccination with the repertoire from after. The time from the second vaccine dose to post-vaccine blood sampling had a median of roughly 70 days and ranged from roughly 13 to 241 days. As controls, cultures received a CEFX viral epitope pool (the positive control), an HIV-1 Nef peptide pool (the negative control), or no peptide at all. The investigation overall reported the following: An increase in the median number of SARS-CoV-2-reactive clonotypes from approximately 20 after infection to 35 to 40 after vaccination was observed, but the change was not found to be significant. Among the post-vaccine SARS-CoV-2-reactive clones in convalescent patients, a median around 86% showed up only after vaccination, which suggests vaccine-specific priming. The number of convalescent patients in the study was relatively small, and the study did not examine early timepoints following natural infection. Of the vaccine-specific clones found in convalescent patients, nearly all (304 of 307) were mono-reactive for SARS-CoV-2 spike instead of being cross-reactive with common cold coronaviruses.

The treatment or condition label, as the study defines it: roughly nine-day PBMC culture with coronavirus spike peptide pools or control peptides (ViraFEST assay). The study used the ViraFEST assay, which expanded antigen-specific T cells with peptide pools and then identified expanded clonotypes by TCR sequencing. Positive SARS-CoV-2 PCR tests in the convalescent patients dated from March to December 2020, before Alpha, Beta and Delta variants emerged in the United States. Each well held 2.2 million or so PBMCs cultured with 9 to 10 ug/ml peptide pools in IMDM containing approximately 4.8% human AB serum and roughly 9 IU/ml IL-2. Half of the culture medium was replaced with fresh IL-2-containing medium on days 3 and 7. After approximately eleven days of culture, CD4+ T cells were isolated by negative selection using the EasySep CD4+ T cell isolation kit. PBMCs were separated from whole blood using Ficoll-Paque Plus gradient centrifugation and then either used fresh or cryopreserved at -140C. Culture conditions were generally each tested in triplicate wells.

The CDR3 goes from the cysteine to the phenylalanine over 15 residues. Of all the DNA, just the CDR3 is kept, 45 bases in frame from base 1. Trimming removed 6 bases from V and 5 bases from J; the gene matches leave 9 bases unexplained. The chain was built from TRBV12-3 or TRBV12-4 and TRBJ1-4; a stretch of 7 junction bases matches TRBD1. The receptor was isolated from a human donor who had recovered from COVID-19. The sequenced sample was CD4+ T cells from blood, cultured in vitro. In nucleotides, the sequence is TGTGCCAGCAGCCGGGGACAGAGTCCCAATGAAAAACTGTTTTTT. The encoded protein is CASSRGQSPNEKLFF.